This TCR beta chain was documented in a study of response to subunit inactivated influenza vaccine. TCRdb processed the RT-PCR reads anew with MiXCR; each CDR3 protein has one entry. The sample lists 180,000 or so distinct CDR3 sequences; approximately 12% were seen once. Trimming took off 5 bases at V and 3 bases at J, with 7 bases between the two ends. The length of the CDR3 is 13 residues. Per the germline V gene, CDR1 is SEHNR and CDR2 is FQNEAQ (reference sequence). These data were likewise used in another study, on T cells expressing NK-cell markers. That paper notes: UMIs accompanied the 5'RACE template switching by which TCR beta cDNA was made.

Sequenced material: CD8+ T cells sorted from PBMCs, taken approximately 13 days after vaccination. This TCR derives from a man aged 50 to 60 who received an inactivated influenza vaccine. This sequence joins TRBV7-9 and TRBJ1-4; D unresolved. DNA for the CDR3: TGTGCCAGCAGCAGGCCCCCTAATGAAAAACTGTTTTTT. It translates to CASSRPPNEKLFF.